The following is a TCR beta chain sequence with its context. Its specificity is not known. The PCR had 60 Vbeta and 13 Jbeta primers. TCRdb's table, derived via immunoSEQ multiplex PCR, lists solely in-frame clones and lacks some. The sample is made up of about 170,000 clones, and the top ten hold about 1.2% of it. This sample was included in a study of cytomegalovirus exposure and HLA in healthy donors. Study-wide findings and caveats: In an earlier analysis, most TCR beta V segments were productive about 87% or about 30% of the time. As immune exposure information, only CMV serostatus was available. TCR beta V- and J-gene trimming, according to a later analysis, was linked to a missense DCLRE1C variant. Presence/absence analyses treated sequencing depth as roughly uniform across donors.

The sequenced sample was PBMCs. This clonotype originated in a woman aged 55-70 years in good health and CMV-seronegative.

The CDR3 reads CASREDRGLNYGYTF. The CDR3 DNA sequence: TGCGCCAGCAGGGAGGACAGGGGACTTAACTATGGCTACACCTTC. V and J are TRBV5-1 and TRBJ1-2; 9 nucleotides line up with TRBD1. The germline V gene has CDR1 SGHRS and CDR2 YFSETQ. J lost 1 base, V lost 5 bases, and 6 bases had no gene match. The CDR3 sequence is 15 residues long.